This paragraph reports one T cell receptor (beta chain). Germline CDR1 reads SNHLY; CDR2 reads FYNNEI. This CDR3 spans 14 amino acids. V was clipped by 5 bases and J by 5 bases; unmatched bases: 7. This sample is part of a study of blood T cell repertoires in COVID-19. Study at large: PBMCs, B-cell-depleted T cells, or T cells provided the cDNA or gDNA that made up the material.

Authors' data handling: It was from reference gene primer amplification that nucleated cell counts were estimated. The protocol was immunoSEQ multiplex PCR, while the TCRdb copy is restricted to in-frame clones and leaves out a portion. V, J and clone size reflect that table, while D and trimming were determined from the DNA. The sample shows hundreds of thousands of clones, over 75% of them seen only once. This receptor was obtained from a man aged 50-60 years with acute or convalescent COVID-19. Input material: peripheral blood. The chain combines TRBV2 with TRBJ1-1, with TRBD1 matching over 8 bases. The CDR3 reads CASSLGTGLTEAFF. DNA of the CDR3: TGTGCCAGCAGTCTCGGGACAGGCTTAACTGAAGCTTTCTTT. The whole variable domain, remainder taken from reference TRBV2 and TRBJ1-1, is EPEVTQTPSHQVTQMGQEVILRCVPISNHLYFYWYRQILGQKVEFLVSFYNNEISEKSEIFDDQFSVERPDGSNFTLKIRSTKLEDSAMYFCASSLGTGLTEAFFGQGTRLTVV.